This record concerns one T cell receptor (beta chain) sequence. Antigen specificity is unknown. At one end the junction does not follow the germline gene, possibly because of a read error. This sample was included in a study of Graves' ophthalmopathy and Graves' hyperthyroidism. General study findings and limits: With around 88% sensitivity and over 65% specificity, a 13-signature model separated ophthalmopathy from stable hyperthyroidism. With 65% to 71% sensitivity and over 72% specificity, the model predicted ophthalmopathy progression.

This CDR3 region has 17 residues. Germline V gene lookup returns CDR1 SEHNR and CDR2 FQNEAQ (reference sequence). The authors amplified TCR beta CDR3 regions from RNA transcripts. The workflow started with a first-round RT-PCR run with HTBI primers and then moved on to a second-round multiplex PCR. Via MiXCR, TCRdb re-called the multiplex PCR reads, giving one row per CDR3 protein. Here the sample spans about 740,000 distinct CDR3 sequences, around 40% being singletons. Ophthalmopathy donors' eye disease showed moderate-to-severe activity, CAS of at least 3, NOSPECS of at least 4 and duration under 3 months.

This TCR was sampled from an adult man with Graves' ophthalmopathy. The specimen was peripheral blood. This sequence joins TRBV7-9 and TRBJ1-2, with TRBD1 as a possible D gene (6 bases). CDR3 sequence (DNA): TGTGCCTGCAGCCCACCGCCAGGACAGCTTTATAACTATGGCTACACCTTC. This codes for CACSPPPGQLYNYGYTF. Full variable domain (rest looked up from reference TRBV7-9 and TRBJ1-2): DTGVSQNPRHKITKRGQNVTFRCDPISEHNRLYWYRQTLGQGPEFLTYFQNEAQLEKSRLLSDRFSAERPKGSFSTLEIQRTEQGDSAMYLCACSPPPGQLYNYGYTFGSGTRLTVV.